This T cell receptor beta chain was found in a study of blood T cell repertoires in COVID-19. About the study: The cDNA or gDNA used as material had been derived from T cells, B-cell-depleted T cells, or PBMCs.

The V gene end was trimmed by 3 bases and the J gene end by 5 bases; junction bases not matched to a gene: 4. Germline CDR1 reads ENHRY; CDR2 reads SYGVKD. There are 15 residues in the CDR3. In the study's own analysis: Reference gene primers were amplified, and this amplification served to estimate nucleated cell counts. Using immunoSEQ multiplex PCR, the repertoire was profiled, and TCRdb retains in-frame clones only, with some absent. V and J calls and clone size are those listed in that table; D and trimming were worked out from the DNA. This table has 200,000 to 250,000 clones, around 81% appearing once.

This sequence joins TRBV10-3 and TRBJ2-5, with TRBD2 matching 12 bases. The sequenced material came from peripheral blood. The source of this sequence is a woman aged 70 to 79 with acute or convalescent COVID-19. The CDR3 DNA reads TGTGCCATCAGTGATCTAGCGGGAGGGGGGGAGACCCAGTACTTC. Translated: CAISDLAGGGETQYF.